This T cell receptor beta chain stems from a study of cytomegalovirus exposure and HLA in healthy donors (dated 2017 in TCRdb). Regarding the complete study: An earlier analysis of several hundred of the donors reported 250 to 300 Gb of sequence data and roughly 100 million unique TCR beta sequences from approximately 180 million T cells. An early release that covered about 600 HLA-typed donors contained around 300 gigabases of sequencing data and about 93 million unique TCR sequences. Of the approximately 400 genotyped donors, approximately 80% were placed in the genetic ancestry cluster associated with self-reported Caucasian donors. The study aimed to test whether cataloging public T cell receptors could reveal signatures of past pathogen exposure. The T cell repertoires of some 700 subjects were profiled by immunosequencing and related to cytomegalovirus serostatus. A separate validation cohort of roughly 130 different subjects was used in addition to the roughly 720-subject first cohort. To predict cytomegalovirus infection status, the study combined high-throughput TCR immunosequencing, statistical association of individual TCRs with disease status, and machine learning. A later analysis re-analyzed previously published TCR beta repertoires from 666 donors and added high-resolution HLA genotyping to study TCR occurrence patterns. In the later analysis, no new phenotypic data were used to find candidate immune exposures; instead, reliance was placed on TCR beta sequences and their occurrence across donors. An earlier analysis of several hundred of the donors applied high-throughput TCR beta sequencing to assess whether each TCR beta V gene segment acted as functional or pseudogenic. Donor age, sex, ethnicity and CMV serostatus were compiled alongside the repertoire data. Genome-wide SNP genotypes for about 60% of the 666 donors were used in a later genetic analysis, which treated that subset as a discovery cohort. Every repertoire in the discovery cohort had been generated on one and the same sequencing platform. HLA typing covered class I and class II loci at four-digit resolution. The number of donors typed differed by locus, with 629-630 for A, B, C, DRB1 and DQB1, around 500 for DQA1, over 600 for DPA1, and some 440 for DPB1. A handful of DR-DQ haplotypes were treated as single units for association and clustering because of strong linkage in the cohort. Among 300 to 500 genotyped donors of the cohort, an average of around 240,000 unique TCR beta nucleotide sequences was sequenced per donor, of which approximately 18% were non-productive.

Study-level results and caveats: Because some donors lacked HLA typing at each locus, the association tests relied only on the typed subset. A further reported finding was that TCR beta sequences accurately predicted the HLA-A and HLA-B alleles for most subjects in the first cohort. The cohort was sequenced for TCR beta chains only, and without alpha or paired-chain data the features that could be detected were limited. Assigning TCR associations to individual alleles was difficult when HLA alleles, especially DR and DQ, strongly co-occurred. According to a later analysis, parvovirus B19, influenza, CMV and Epstein-Barr virus appeared linked to several top co-occurrence clusters. A few of the identified cytomegalovirus-associated TCR beta chains were confirmed in vitro to be specific for cytomegalovirus antigens. Some IMGT-functional V segments, including TRBV6-2 and TRBV6-3, could not be distinguished by the 87-base-pair reads and were therefore excluded. In a later analysis, most CMV-associated TCR beta chains were found to appear HLA-restricted, with HLA associations seemingly driven largely by CMV exposure. A group of highly shared sequence variants was considered likely to be a technical artifact of the sequencing pipeline. Most TCR sequences were seen in very few donors, while some public TCRs were found in many individuals. The classifier was reported to diagnose cytomegalovirus status with high specificity and sensitivity in both the original and validation cohorts. Because counts were too low, fewer than 20 rarely observed V segments, including chromosome 9 orphons, were excluded from the earlier analysis of 500 to 700 of the donors. In a later analysis, the rate of TCR association differed among HLA loci, with DRB1 alleles having the most associated TCRs and HLA-C alleles having the fewest. Correlated functional status among segregating V segments might be attributable to linkage disequilibrium, but an unknown experimental factor could not be ruled out. A later genetic analysis associated a missense DCLRE1C variant with V-gene and J-gene trimming of TCR beta chains, and an independent cohort replicated the association. A total of 150 or so TCR beta chains were listed by the study as associated with cytomegalovirus. At a false discovery rate of 0.05, a later analysis linked 16,951 TCR beta sequences to specific HLA alleles. The authors suggested that the approach could potentially be generalized to other disease states and immunological phenotypes. In a later genetic analysis, fewer N-insertions in productive TCRs were reported among donors in an Asian-associated ancestry cluster than the roughly 700-donor mean. In a later analysis, HLA-associated TCR beta chains showed more clonal expansion and lower generation probabilities than non-associated chains that were equally common. The only immune exposure information available for the cohort was CMV serostatus. Broadly in line with IMGT annotations, most TCR beta V segments showed up in productive rearrangements about 87% or about 30% of the time in an earlier analysis of several hundred of the donors. The presence/absence analyses assumed that sequencing depth was roughly uniform across donors, and that assumption may not be true.

The library relied on the immunoSEQ multiplex PCR assay. For the multiplex PCR, a mixture combining 60 forward primers for TCR Vbeta segments and 13 reverse primers for TCR Jbeta segments was used. The CDR3 region of rearranged TCR beta genes was amplified from genomic DNA with a multiplex PCR assay. On the Illumina HiSeq System, the amplified TCR beta libraries were sequenced as 87-base-pair reads. Concerning the study's data processing: A later analysis tallied around 80 million unique TCR beta chains across the approximately 670 repertoires, and approximately 12 million of those chains were shared by two or more donors. A nearest-neighbor algorithm error-corrected the raw reads and collapsed the reads into unique sequences, merging closely related sequences to remove PCR and sequencing errors. CDR3 sequences were aligned to IMGT reference sequences to assign V, D and J gene segments. Each retained sequence needed at least a six-nucleotide match to both a V gene segment and a J gene segment. A rearrangement counted as productive if the CDR3 had no stop codons and remained in frame with V and J, and every other rearrangement counted as non-productive. Following IMGT convention, CDR3 was defined as the stretch from the second conserved V-encoded cysteine up to the conserved J-encoded phenylalanine. The earlier analysis of about 590 of the donors excluded sequences that lacked an unambiguous match to a single V gene segment. An earlier analysis of a few hundred of the donors classified V segments as functional when productive rearrangements were above 56.7% and as segregating when the standard deviation between donors was above 5%. A statistical classification framework was built for diagnosing cytomegalovirus status from the catalog of TCR beta chain sequences. A later analysis assigned V and J genes by comparing TCR nucleotide sequences with IMGT/GENE-DB human TR gene sequences. Using the TCRdist pipeline, a later analysis assigned CDR3 sequences along with most-parsimonious VDJ recombination scenarios. A later analysis defined each TCR beta chain by its CDR3 amino acid sequence plus V-gene family, and excluded reads lacking a unique V-gene family. To address suspected cross-contamination and a sequencing artifact, a later analysis removed under 600 highly shared, low-generation-probability nucleotide sequences. For each public chain, a later analysis derived a clonal expansion index from normalized ranks of inferred template counts within each repertoire. Generation probabilities in a later analysis came from a VDJ recombination model fitted to out-of-frame rearrangements, and those results were checked against IGoR. In a later analysis, TCR-TCR, TCR-HLA and TCR-CMV co-occurrence was scored with hypergeometric tests, and a repertoire-size bias correction was applied to TCR pairs. False discovery rates were estimated in a later analysis by permuting HLA or CMV assignments 20 times. In a later analysis, co-occurring TCRs were grouped with DBSCAN, and TCRdist sequence similarity was added when clustering was performed within HLA-allele-positive subsets. Co-occurrence clustering excluded repertoires with fewer than 30,000 or more than 120,000 public chains, plus five with anomalous nucleotide sharing. In TCRdb, the immuneACCESS table is reduced to in-frame sequences with V and J assigned. These tables do not hold every clone; where another copy was compared, an unresolved V gene accounts for under half, and the others remain unexplained. Clone size and V and J calls were adopted from that table, with D and trimming inferred from the DNA. This sample comprises 120,000 or so clones, about 81% of them detected only once. In total, the top ten clones hold approximately 9.1% of the sample.

The cohort consisted of hundreds of healthy bone marrow donors. At the time of sampling, all cohort members were nominally healthy, though unrecorded immune exposures were likely present. The donor was CMV seropositive and was included in the group of 250 to 300 seropositive cohort members. Every donor gave a peripheral blood sample, and the peripheral blood mononuclear cells from that sample were used for TCR beta sequencing. The Qiagen DNeasy Blood Extraction Kit was used to extract genomic DNA from the blood cell samples. As regards this clone: Its antigen is unknown. Within one base of it there is no much larger clone, and no base qualities were kept.

The CDR3 sequence holds 13 residues, the cysteine and phenylalanine included. Only the CDR3 portion is preserved as DNA: 39 bases, with reading frame beginning at the first base. Between the V and J ends, shortened by 6 bases and 1 base respectively, the junction contains 8 bases. From the germline V gene, CDR1 is MNHNS and CDR2 is SASEGT. The sequenced material came from PBMCs. The rearrangement joined TRBV6-1 to TRBJ2-3, with no reliable assignment of the D segment. This TCR was sampled from a woman between 45 and 65 years old in good health and CMV-seropositive. This receptor carries the CDR3 CASRGPGTDTQYF. The nucleotides read TGTGCCAGCAGGGGCCCGGGCACAGATACGCAGTATTTT.